Listed below are T cell receptor beta chains from one sample, sequenced in a study of cytomegalovirus exposure and HLA in healthy donors. Repertoires were generated with immunoSEQ multiplex PCR, while TCRdb's copy carries only in-frame clones and drops some. The table has nearly 80,000 clones, almost 80% seen once. Source material: PBMCs. The origin of the receptors is a woman in her forties in good health and CMV-seropositive. The CDR3 runs from the conserved cysteine through the conserved F or W. Each record gives: CDR3 DNA, CDR3 protein, D gene, J gene, clone size, V gene. D genes are given only for firm matches. Only some rows state a clone size, as once, few, many or a class for expanded clones.

cdr3_nt: TGTGCCAGCAGCTTGGTGGCCCTACTAGCGGGAGAAGGAGATACGCAGTATTTT
cdr3_aa: CASSLVALLAGEGDTQYF
d_call: TRBD2
j_call: TRBJ2-3
clone_size: -
v_call: TRBV5-6

cdr3_nt: TGTGCCAGCACGGGACAGGGTTCGACTAATGAAAAACTGTTTTTT
cdr3_aa: CASTGQGSTNEKLFF
d_call: TRBD1
j_call: TRBJ1-4
clone_size: -
v_call: TRBV2

cdr3_nt: TGTGCCAGCAGCTTTCCGACTAGCGGGAGGGCCGGGGAGCTGTTTTTT
cdr3_aa: CASSFPTSGRAGELFF
d_call: TRBD2
j_call: TRBJ2-2
clone_size: -
v_call: TRBV5-6

cdr3_nt: TGTGCCAGCAGTGAACACCCACCTTGGGACAGGGAAGATACCGATAGCAATCAGCCCCAGCATTTT
cdr3_aa: CASSEHPPWDREDTDSNQPQHF
d_call: TRBD1
j_call: TRBJ1-5
clone_size: -
v_call: TRBV2

cdr3_nt: TGTGCCAGCAGTGGAGTCCAGGGTTACGGTGAGCAGTTCTTC
cdr3_aa: CASSGVQGYGEQFF
d_call: -
j_call: TRBJ2-1
clone_size: -
v_call: TRBV2

cdr3_nt: TGTGCCAGCAGCTCCTCCGGGGTTGAGCAGTTCTTC
cdr3_aa: CASSSSGVEQFF
d_call: -
j_call: TRBJ2-1
clone_size: -
v_call: TRBV7-3

cdr3_nt: TGTGCCAGCAGCTCACAGGGAAATCAGCCCCAGCATTTT
cdr3_aa: CASSSQGNQPQHF
d_call: -
j_call: TRBJ1-5
clone_size: -
v_call: TRBV5-6

cdr3_nt: TGCGCCAGCAGTGCTACAGGGAGCTCCTACGAGCAGTACTTC
cdr3_aa: CASSATGSSYEQYF
d_call: -
j_call: TRBJ2-7
clone_size: -
v_call: TRBV10-2

cdr3_nt: TGTGCCAGCAGTTCACAGGGGGCGGGTAATGAAAAACTGTTTTTT
cdr3_aa: CASSSQGAGNEKLFF
d_call: TRBD1
j_call: TRBJ1-4
clone_size: -
v_call: TRBV6-5

cdr3_nt: TGTGCCAGTAGTATTGGGGTAGGTATTGGGGGGAACGGCAATCAGCCCCAGCATTTT
cdr3_aa: CASSIGVGIGGNGNQPQHF
d_call: -
j_call: TRBJ1-5
clone_size: -
v_call: TRBV19

cdr3_nt: TGTGCCAGCAGCTCTTGGACAGGGGATTACGAGCAGTACTTC
cdr3_aa: CASSSWTGDYEQYF
d_call: TRBD1
j_call: TRBJ2-7
clone_size: few
v_call: TRBV6-1

cdr3_nt: TGCGCCAGCAGCCTGGGGCGGGCTAATGAAAAACTGTTTTTT
cdr3_aa: CASSLGRANEKLFF
d_call: -
j_call: TRBJ1-4
clone_size: -
v_call: TRBV5-1

cdr3_nt: TGTGCCAGCAGTGAAGCGCAGGGGGGCGCCGGGGACAATGAGCAGTTCTTC
cdr3_aa: CASSEAQGGAGDNEQFF
d_call: -
j_call: TRBJ2-1
clone_size: few
v_call: TRBV2

cdr3_nt: TGTGCCAGCAGTTTATGGGGTCGACGGACAGGGGAGTCTGGAAACACCATATATTTT
cdr3_aa: CASSLWGRRTGESGNTIYF
d_call: TRBD1
j_call: TRBJ1-3
clone_size: -
v_call: TRBV28

cdr3_nt: TGCGCCAGCAGCCCTGGACAGGGGGGGGGCACCGGGGAGCTGTTTTTT
cdr3_aa: CASSPGQGGGTGELFF
d_call: TRBD1
j_call: TRBJ2-2
clone_size: -
v_call: TRBV5-1

cdr3_nt: TGCGCCAGCAGCCGTAAGGCCCTAGGGGTTGGCACAGATACGCAGTATTTT
cdr3_aa: CASSRKALGVGTDTQYF
d_call: -
j_call: TRBJ2-3
clone_size: -
v_call: TRBV4-1

cdr3_nt: TGTGCCAGCAGTTACTCGATACCTAGAAATGAAAAACTGTTTTTT
cdr3_aa: CASSYSIPRNEKLFF
d_call: -
j_call: TRBJ1-4
clone_size: once
v_call: TRBV6-5

cdr3_nt: TGCGCCAGCAGCTCGGATTGGTTAGCGCCAATGGGTCTCTACGAGCAGTACTTC
cdr3_aa: CASSSDWLAPMGLYEQYF
d_call: -
j_call: TRBJ2-7
clone_size: -
v_call: TRBV5-1

cdr3_nt: TGCAGCGTTGTACCGCCCCACAAGAAGACCCAGTACTTC
cdr3_aa: CSVVPPHKKTQYF
d_call: -
j_call: TRBJ2-5
clone_size: -
v_call: TRBV29-1

cdr3_nt: TGTGCTAGTGGTGAGACAGGAGACACTGAAGCTTTCTTT
cdr3_aa: CASGETGDTEAFF
d_call: -
j_call: TRBJ1-1
clone_size: -
v_call: TRBV12-5

cdr3_nt: TGCGCCAGCAGCTACGGACTAGCGGGGGGCTCCTACAATGAGCAGTTCTTC
cdr3_aa: CASSYGLAGGSYNEQFF
d_call: TRBD2
j_call: TRBJ2-1
clone_size: -
v_call: TRBV5-1

cdr3_nt: TGCGCCACCCTCCAACGGGACGGACAGTATAGCAATCAGCCCCAGCATTTT
cdr3_aa: CATLQRDGQYSNQPQHF
d_call: -
j_call: TRBJ1-5
clone_size: -
v_call: TRBV5-1

cdr3_nt: TGTGCCAGCAGCCCCAGGTGGTCTGGGACCCAGTACTTC
cdr3_aa: CASSPRWSGTQYF
d_call: -
j_call: TRBJ2-5
clone_size: few
v_call: TRBV6-5

cdr3_nt: TGTGCCACCAGCAGAGATCGGAAAGGGGGAGTATCGCAGCCCCAGCATTTT
cdr3_aa: CATSRDRKGGVSQPQHF
d_call: -
j_call: TRBJ1-5
clone_size: -
v_call: TRBV15

cdr3_nt: TGTGCCAGCAGTCCGGGGACAGGGGGAAGGGAAGCTTTCTTT
cdr3_aa: CASSPGTGGREAFF
d_call: TRBD1
j_call: TRBJ1-1
clone_size: -
v_call: TRBV28

cdr3_nt: TGTGCCAGCAGCGTAGTTGACGGGGGCACTGAAGCTTTCTTT
cdr3_aa: CASSVVDGGTEAFF
d_call: -
j_call: TRBJ1-1
clone_size: -
v_call: TRBV9

cdr3_nt: TGTGCCTGGAGTGTACCTAGAGGGTACACAGATACGCAGTATTTT
cdr3_aa: CAWSVPRGYTDTQYF
d_call: -
j_call: TRBJ2-3
clone_size: -
v_call: TRBV30

cdr3_nt: TGTGCCAGCAGCCAAGCCCCCGTTGCAGGGGAGGAAAAACTGTTTTTT
cdr3_aa: CASSQAPVAGEEKLFF
d_call: -
j_call: TRBJ1-4
clone_size: -
v_call: TRBV4-2

cdr3_nt: TGCGCCAGCAGACGATCTCTTGAGACCGGGGAGCTGTTTTTT
cdr3_aa: CASRRSLETGELFF
d_call: -
j_call: TRBJ2-2
clone_size: -
v_call: TRBV5-1

cdr3_nt: TGTGCCAGTAGTATACCCGCCGGGCCCCAGCATTTT
cdr3_aa: CASSIPAGPQHF
d_call: -
j_call: TRBJ1-5
clone_size: -
v_call: TRBV19

cdr3_nt: TGTGCCAGCCGGCGGGCTAATGAAAAACTGTTTTTT
cdr3_aa: CASRRANEKLFF
d_call: -
j_call: TRBJ1-4
clone_size: -
v_call: TRBV6-1

cdr3_nt: TGCAGCGTTGAGGTGGGCCAGGGGGCAGATACGCAGTATTTT
cdr3_aa: CSVEVGQGADTQYF
d_call: TRBD1
j_call: TRBJ2-3
clone_size: -
v_call: TRBV29-1

cdr3_nt: TGTGCCAGCAGCGAACTAGCGGGAGGATTCTACGAGCAGTACTTC
cdr3_aa: CASSELAGGFYEQYF
d_call: TRBD2
j_call: TRBJ2-7
clone_size: -
v_call: TRBV9

cdr3_nt: TGTGCCAGCAGCTTAGAAATCCCTAGCGGGGGGGCAATCGAGGATACGCAGTATTTT
cdr3_aa: CASSLEIPSGGAIEDTQYF
d_call: TRBD2
j_call: TRBJ2-3
clone_size: few
v_call: TRBV7-8

cdr3_nt: TGTGCTAGTGGTCCTCTCGGGGGTCCTAGAATTTACAATGAGCAGTTCTTC
cdr3_aa: CASGPLGGPRIYNEQFF
d_call: -
j_call: TRBJ2-1
clone_size: -
v_call: TRBV12-5

cdr3_nt: TGTGCCAGCAGTTTGCAGGGTTCGCTATTTGACACTGAAGCTTTCTTT
cdr3_aa: CASSLQGSLFDTEAFF
d_call: -
j_call: TRBJ1-1
clone_size: -
v_call: TRBV6-5

cdr3_nt: TGTGCCAGTAGCGGTAGGGGACTAGAATCGTACAATGAGCAGTTCTTC
cdr3_aa: CASSGRGLESYNEQFF
d_call: TRBD2
j_call: TRBJ2-1
clone_size: few
v_call: TRBV19

cdr3_nt: TGTGCCAGCAGCGTAGGACAAAGCTCCTACAATGAGCAGTTCTTC
cdr3_aa: CASSVGQSSYNEQFF
d_call: -
j_call: TRBJ2-1
clone_size: few
v_call: TRBV9

cdr3_nt: TGCGCCAGCAGCCAGACTACCCCAAAAAGGGGGTACAATGAGCAGTTCTTC
cdr3_aa: CASSQTTPKRGYNEQFF
d_call: -
j_call: TRBJ2-1
clone_size: -
v_call: TRBV4-1

cdr3_nt: TGTGCCTGGAGCCTCTTGACAGACTATGGCTACACCTTC
cdr3_aa: CAWSLLTDYGYTF
d_call: -
j_call: TRBJ1-2
clone_size: -
v_call: TRBV30

cdr3_nt: TGTGCCAGCAGCAGACAGGGGGTGAACACTGAAGCTTTCTTT
cdr3_aa: CASSRQGVNTEAFF
d_call: TRBD1
j_call: TRBJ1-1
clone_size: -
v_call: TRBV5-4

cdr3_nt: TGTGCCAGCAGTGAAGCCACAGGTGGGGTCCAAGAGACCCAGTACTTC
cdr3_aa: CASSEATGGVQETQYF
d_call: -
j_call: TRBJ2-5
clone_size: -
v_call: TRBV6-1

cdr3_nt: TGCGCCAGCAGCTTGGGACTAGCCCGGACCACCGGGGAGCTGTTTTTT
cdr3_aa: CASSLGLARTTGELFF
d_call: TRBD2
j_call: TRBJ2-2
clone_size: -
v_call: TRBV5-1

cdr3_nt: TGCAGCCCCCTAGCGGGAGTAAACAATGAGCAGTTCTTC
cdr3_aa: CSPLAGVNNEQFF
d_call: TRBD2
j_call: TRBJ2-1
clone_size: -
v_call: TRBV29-1

cdr3_nt: TGTGCCAGCAGTTTATCCCTTTACAGCGGGAGGACGCAAGAGACCCAGTACTTC
cdr3_aa: CASSLSLYSGRTQETQYF
d_call: TRBD2
j_call: TRBJ2-5
clone_size: -
v_call: TRBV28

cdr3_nt: TGTGCCAGTAGTACAGACCGCTACGAGCAGTACTTC
cdr3_aa: CASSTDRYEQYF
d_call: -
j_call: TRBJ2-7
clone_size: -
v_call: TRBV19

cdr3_nt: TGTGCCAGCAGCTTGTCGACTCTTCAACGTTACTACAATGAGCAGTTCTTC
cdr3_aa: CASSLSTLQRYYNEQFF
d_call: -
j_call: TRBJ2-1
clone_size: -
v_call: TRBV7-2

cdr3_nt: TGTGCCAGCAGGGGAGGGGGAAGAGAGACCCAGTACTTC
cdr3_aa: CASRGGGRETQYF
d_call: -
j_call: TRBJ2-5
clone_size: -
v_call: TRBV6-5

cdr3_nt: TGTGCCAGCAGCTTTGGACAGTCTAATGAAAAACTGTTTTTT
cdr3_aa: CASSFGQSNEKLFF
d_call: -
j_call: TRBJ1-4
clone_size: -
v_call: TRBV7-9

cdr3_nt: TGCAGCGCCGGGACAGGGAGCTCCTACGAGCAGTACTTC
cdr3_aa: CSAGTGSSYEQYF
d_call: TRBD1
j_call: TRBJ2-7
clone_size: -
v_call: TRBV29-1

cdr3_nt: TGCGCCAGCAGCTTGCGGGGAGCTAATGAAAAACTGTTTTTT
cdr3_aa: CASSLRGANEKLFF
d_call: -
j_call: TRBJ1-4
clone_size: -
v_call: TRBV5-1